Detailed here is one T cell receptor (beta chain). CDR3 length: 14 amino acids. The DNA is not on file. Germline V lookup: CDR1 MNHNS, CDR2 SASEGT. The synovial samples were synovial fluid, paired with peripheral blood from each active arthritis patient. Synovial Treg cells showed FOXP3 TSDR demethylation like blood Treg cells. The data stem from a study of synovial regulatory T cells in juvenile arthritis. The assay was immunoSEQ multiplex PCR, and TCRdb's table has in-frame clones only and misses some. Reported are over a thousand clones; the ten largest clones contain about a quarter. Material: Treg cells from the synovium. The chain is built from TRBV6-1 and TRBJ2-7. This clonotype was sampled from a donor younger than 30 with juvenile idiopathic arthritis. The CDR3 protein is CASSEVYGDYEQYF.